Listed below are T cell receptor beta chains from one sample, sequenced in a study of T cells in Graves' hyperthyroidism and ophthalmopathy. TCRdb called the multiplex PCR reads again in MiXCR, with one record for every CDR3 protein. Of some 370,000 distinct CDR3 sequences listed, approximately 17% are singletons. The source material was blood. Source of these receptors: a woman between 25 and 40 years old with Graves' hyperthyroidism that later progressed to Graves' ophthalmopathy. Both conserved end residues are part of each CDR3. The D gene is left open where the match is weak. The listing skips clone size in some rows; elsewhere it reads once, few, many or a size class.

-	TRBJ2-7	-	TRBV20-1	TGCAGTGCGCGAGAGGGGCTCTCCTACGAGCAGTACTTC	CSAREGLSYEQYF
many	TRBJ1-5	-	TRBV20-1	TGCAGTGCTAGCCAGAGGGAACTTAGCAATCAGCCCCAGCATTTT	CSASQRELSNQPQHF
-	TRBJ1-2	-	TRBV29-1	TGCAGCGTTGAGGGTCGGGACTATGGCTACACCTTC	CSVEGRDYGYTF
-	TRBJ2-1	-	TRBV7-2	TGTGCCAGCAGCTTAGCGAGAGGGGGTCCCCTTTACAATGAGCAGTTCTTC	CASSLARGGPLYNEQFF
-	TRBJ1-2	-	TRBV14	TGTGCCAGCAGCCAAGTTCCGGGCCCGGCTTATGGCTACACCTTC	CASSQVPGPAYGYTF
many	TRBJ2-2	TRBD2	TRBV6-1	TGTGCCAGCATACTAGCGGGACACACCGGGGAGCTGTTTTTT	CASILAGHTGELFF
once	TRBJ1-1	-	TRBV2	TGTGCCAGCAGTGAGGGCCTCACTGAAGCTTTCTTT	CASSEGLTEAFF
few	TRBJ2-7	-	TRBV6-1	TGTGCCAGCAGCTCCCGAGGGTCCTCAAAGGCTTCCTACGAGCAGTACTTC	CASSSRGSSKASYEQYF
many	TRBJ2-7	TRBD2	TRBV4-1	TGCGCCAGCAGCCAAGAACTAGCGGGAGGCTACGAGCAGTACTTC	CASSQELAGGYEQYF
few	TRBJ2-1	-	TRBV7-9	TGTGCCAGCAGCTTAACCTCCTTTGAGCAGTTCTTC	CASSLTSFEQFF
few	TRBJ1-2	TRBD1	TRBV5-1	TGCGCCAGCAGCTCGGACAGGGGGAATGGCTACACCTTC	CASSSDRGNGYTF
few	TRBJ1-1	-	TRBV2	TGTGCCAGCAGTGAAGGGTCTTGGTGGACTGAAGCTTTCTTT	CASSEGSWWTEAFF
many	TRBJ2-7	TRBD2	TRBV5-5	TGTGCCAGCAGCTGGCGGGCGGGGGGGACCTACGAGCAGTACTTC	CASSWRAGGTYEQYF
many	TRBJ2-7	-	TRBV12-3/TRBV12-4	TGTGCCAGCAGTTTTGGACAGAACGAGCAGTACTTC	CASSFGQNEQYF
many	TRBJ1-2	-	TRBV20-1	TGCAGTGCTAAAACGTACAGGGTGGGCTATGGCTACACCTTC	CSAKTYRVGYGYTF
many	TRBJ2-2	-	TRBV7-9	TGTGCCAGCAGCTTAGCCGGGACACGAGACCGGGAGCTGTTTTTT	CASSLAGTRDRELFF
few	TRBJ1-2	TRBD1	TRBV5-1	TGCGCCAGCAGCTTTGATTTATTGGACAGGGGGTATGGCTACACCTTC	CASSFDLLDRGYGYTF
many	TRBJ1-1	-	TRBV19	TGTGCCAGTAGTATTGCAACGGGGTTTGACACTGAAGCTTTCTTT	CASSIATGFDTEAFF
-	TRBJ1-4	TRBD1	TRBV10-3	TGTGCCGCCGGGGCGGGACAGGGTAATGAAAAACTGTTTTTT	CAAGAGQGNEKLFF
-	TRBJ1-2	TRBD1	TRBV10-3	TGTGCCATCAGGGAAAACCGGGACAGGGGTGGTGGCTACACCTTC	CAIRENRDRGGGYTF
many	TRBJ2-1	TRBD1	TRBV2	TGTGCCAGCAGTGCTGGTTGGGACAGCTCCTACAATGAGCAGTTCTTC	CASSAGWDSSYNEQFF
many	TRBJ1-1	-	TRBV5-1	TGCGCCAGCAGCTTGGGACCCCTGACCTTACGGAACACTGAAGCTTTCTTT	CASSLGPLTLRNTEAFF
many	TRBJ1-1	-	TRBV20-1	TGCAGTGTATCCAGGGTTAGTTATCCCAAGGGCACTGAAGCTTTCTTT	CSVSRVSYPKGTEAFF
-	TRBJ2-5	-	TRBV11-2	TGTGCCAGCAGCTTAGATCGGGTGGGCTGGGAGACCCAGTACTTC	CASSLDRVGWETQYF
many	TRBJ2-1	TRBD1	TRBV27	TGTGCCAGCAGTCCGCCCTGGGGACAGGGCTCCTACAATGAGCAGTTCTTC	CASSPPWGQGSYNEQFF
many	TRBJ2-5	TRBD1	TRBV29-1	TGCAGCGTTGCACGACAGGGGGCAAAAGAGACCCAGTACTTC	CSVARQGAKETQYF
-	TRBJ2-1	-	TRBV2	TGTGCCAGCGAAACGGGTGGACTCAATGAGCAGTTCTTC	CASETGGLNEQFF
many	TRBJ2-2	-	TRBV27	TGTGCCAGCAGTTCCTACACCGGGGAGCTGTTTTTT	CASSSYTGELFF